The present entry profiles one T cell receptor beta chain with its context. The antigen is not known. Trimming pared 0 bases from V and 6 bases from J, leaving 14 bases between. The V gene's germline CDR1 is MNHNY and CDR2 SVGAGI (reference sequence). CDR3 size: 15 residues. Amplification used 60 Vbeta primers and 13 Jbeta primers. Here immunoSEQ multiplex PCR was the method, and the copy in TCRdb shows in-frame clones only, minus some. The repertoire has 250,000 or so clones, about 80% of them found once; the top ten carry around 8.6%. The sample comes from a study of cytomegalovirus exposure and HLA in healthy donors. Regarding the study as a whole: When analyzed later, the rates of TCR association showed variation by HLA locus, with DRB1 the most and HLA-C the fewest. Analysis performed later found around 15,000 TCR beta sequences associated with HLA alleles at 0.05 false discovery rate. It was 164 TCR beta chains that were listed as cytomegalovirus-associated. Productive rates of about 90% or about 30% were seen for most TCR beta V segments in an earlier analysis.

Material: PBMCs. The chain recombines TRBV6-6 with TRBJ1-2, with D maybe TRBD1 (5 bases). This receptor was taken from a woman in her fifties or sixties in good health and CMV-seropositive. For the CDR3, the DNA is TGTGCCAGCAGTTACTCTGGCAGGGCTGGCGATGGCTACACCTTC. Translation: CASSYSGRAGDGYTF.